The clone carrying this TCR beta chain showed up just a few times. A sample-barcoded 5' primer and a J-beta primer mix were used in a second PCR of roughly 7 to 11 cycles. TCRdb processed the 5' RACE reads anew with MiXCR; each CDR3 protein has one entry. The sample carries roughly 700,000 distinct CDR3 sequences, 25% recorded once. The sample belongs to a study of blood T cells in healthy people across ages. This CDR3 is built from 15 residues. After removal of 3 bases from V and 5 bases from J, the junction contained 4 bases not matched to a gene. Germline-derived CDR1 and CDR2 are SGHAT and FQNNGV. These data also formed part of another study, on T cells of mothers and their children.

V usage is TRBV11-2 and J usage is TRBJ2-5, with 12 nucleotides matching TRBD1. The sequence was collected from a boy younger than 18 in good health. Sequencing was carried out using blood. As DNA, the CDR3 is TGTGCCAGCAGCTTCGGGACAGGGGGCGTTGAGACCCAGTACTTC. Amino acid sequence: CASSFGTGGVETQYF.